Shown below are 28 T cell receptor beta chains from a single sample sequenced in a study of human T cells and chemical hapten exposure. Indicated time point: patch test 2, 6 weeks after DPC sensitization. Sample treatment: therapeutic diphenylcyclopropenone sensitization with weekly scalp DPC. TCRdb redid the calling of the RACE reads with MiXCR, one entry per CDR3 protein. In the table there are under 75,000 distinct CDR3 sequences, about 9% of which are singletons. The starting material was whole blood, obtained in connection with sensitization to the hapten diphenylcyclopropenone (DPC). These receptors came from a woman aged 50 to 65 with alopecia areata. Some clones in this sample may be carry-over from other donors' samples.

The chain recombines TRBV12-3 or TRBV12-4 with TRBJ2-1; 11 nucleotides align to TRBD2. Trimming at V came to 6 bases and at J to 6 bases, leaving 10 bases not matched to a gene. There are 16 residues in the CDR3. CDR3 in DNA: TGTGCCAGCAGCCCCCCCGGGACTAGCGGTGCCAATGAGCAGTTCTTC. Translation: CASSPPGTSGANEQFF.

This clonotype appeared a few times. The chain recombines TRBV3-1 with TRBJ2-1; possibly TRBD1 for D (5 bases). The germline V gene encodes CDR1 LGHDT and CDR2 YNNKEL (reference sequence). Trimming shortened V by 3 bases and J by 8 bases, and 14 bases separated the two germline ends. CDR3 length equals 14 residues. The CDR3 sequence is CASSQGLPRDEQFF. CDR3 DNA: TGTGCCAGCAGCCAGGGGCTCCCTAGGGATGAGCAGTTCTTC.

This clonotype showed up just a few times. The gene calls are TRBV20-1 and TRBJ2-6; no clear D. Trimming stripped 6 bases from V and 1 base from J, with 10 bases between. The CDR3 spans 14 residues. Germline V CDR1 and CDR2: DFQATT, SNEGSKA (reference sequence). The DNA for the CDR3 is TGCAGTGCCTGGACCCCGTCTGGGGCCAACGTCCTGACTTTC. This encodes CSAWTPSGANVLTF.

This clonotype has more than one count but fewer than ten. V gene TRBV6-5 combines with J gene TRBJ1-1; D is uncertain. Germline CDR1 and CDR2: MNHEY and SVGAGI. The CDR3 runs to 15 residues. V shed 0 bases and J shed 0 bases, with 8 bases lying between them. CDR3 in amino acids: CASSYSPQLNTEAFF. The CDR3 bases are TGTGCCAGCAGTTACTCGCCACAACTGAACACTGAAGCTTTCTTT.

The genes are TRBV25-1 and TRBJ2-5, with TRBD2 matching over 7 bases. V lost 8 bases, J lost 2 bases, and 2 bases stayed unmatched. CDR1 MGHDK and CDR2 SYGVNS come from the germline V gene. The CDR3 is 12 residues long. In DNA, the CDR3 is TGTGCCAGCTCAGCGGGGCAAGAGACCCAGTACTTC. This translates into CASSAGQETQYF.

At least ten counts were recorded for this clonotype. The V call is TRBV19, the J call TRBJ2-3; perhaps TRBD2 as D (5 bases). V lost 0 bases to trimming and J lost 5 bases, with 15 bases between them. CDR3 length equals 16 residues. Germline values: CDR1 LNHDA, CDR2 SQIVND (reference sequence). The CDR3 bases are TGTGCCAGTAGTATAGAACTAGTCCCCTCCCGAGATACGCAGTATTTT. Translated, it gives CASSIELVPSRDTQYF.

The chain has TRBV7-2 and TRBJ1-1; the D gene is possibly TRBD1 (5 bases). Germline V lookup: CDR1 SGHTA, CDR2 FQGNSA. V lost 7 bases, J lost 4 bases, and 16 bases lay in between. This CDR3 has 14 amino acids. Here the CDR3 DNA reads TGTGCCAGCAACCCCCTTGGGGGAGGCACTGAAGCTTTCTTT. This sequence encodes CASNPLGGGTEAFF.

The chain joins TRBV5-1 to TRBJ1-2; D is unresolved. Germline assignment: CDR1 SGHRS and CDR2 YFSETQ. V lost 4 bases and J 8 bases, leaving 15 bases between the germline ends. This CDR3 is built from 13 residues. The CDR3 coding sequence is TGCGCCAGCAGCCCCCCGGACCCCGGCGGCTACACCTTC. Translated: CASSPPDPGGYTF.

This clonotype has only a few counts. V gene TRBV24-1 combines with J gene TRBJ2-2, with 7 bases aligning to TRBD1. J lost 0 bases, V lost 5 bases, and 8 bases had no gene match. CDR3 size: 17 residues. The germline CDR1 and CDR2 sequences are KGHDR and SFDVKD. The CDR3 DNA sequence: TGTGCCACCAGTGGCCCACAGGGGCGCACGAACACCGGGGAGCTGTTTTTT. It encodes CATSGPQGRTNTGELFF.

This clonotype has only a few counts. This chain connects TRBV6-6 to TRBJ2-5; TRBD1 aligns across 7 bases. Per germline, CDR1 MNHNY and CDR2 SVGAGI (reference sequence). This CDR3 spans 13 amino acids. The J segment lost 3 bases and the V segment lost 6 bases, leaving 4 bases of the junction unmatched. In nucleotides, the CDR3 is TGTGCCAGCAGACGGGACAGCAAAGAGACCCAGTACTTC. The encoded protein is CASRRDSKETQYF.

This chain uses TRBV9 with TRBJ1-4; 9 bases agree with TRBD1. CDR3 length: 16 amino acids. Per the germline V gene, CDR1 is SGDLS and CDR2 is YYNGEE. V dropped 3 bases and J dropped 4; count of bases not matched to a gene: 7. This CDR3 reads CASSEGQGIGNEKLFF. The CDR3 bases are TGTGCCAGCAGCGAGGGACAGGGTATTGGTAATGAAAAACTGTTTTTT.

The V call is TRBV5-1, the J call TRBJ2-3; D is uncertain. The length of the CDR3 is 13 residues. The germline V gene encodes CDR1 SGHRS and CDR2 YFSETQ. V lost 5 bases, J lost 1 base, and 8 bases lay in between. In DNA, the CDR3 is TGCGCCAGCAGTCAAGGACGCACAGATACGCAGTATTTT. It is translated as CASSQGRTDTQYF.

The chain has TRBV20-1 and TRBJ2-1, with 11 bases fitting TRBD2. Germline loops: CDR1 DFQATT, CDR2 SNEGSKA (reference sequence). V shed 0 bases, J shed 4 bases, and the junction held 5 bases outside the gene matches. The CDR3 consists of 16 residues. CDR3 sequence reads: CSARDRASGGYNEQFF. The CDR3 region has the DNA TGCAGTGCTAGAGATCGGGCTAGCGGGGGGTACAATGAGCAGTTCTTC.

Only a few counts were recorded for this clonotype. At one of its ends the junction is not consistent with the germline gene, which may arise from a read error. The CDR3 region is CSIEGPGGTDTQYF. CDR3 DNA: TGCAGCATTGAAGGTCCGGGGGGAACAGATACGCAGTATTTT. The chain links TRBV29-1 to TRBJ2-3; TRBD2 aligns across 7 bases. CDR1 is SQVTM and CDR2 is ANQGSEA in the germline V gene. The CDR3 sequence is 14 residues long.

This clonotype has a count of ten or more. CDR3 in DNA: TGTGCCAGCAGCCACAGGGGCGAGGGAGGAAACACCATATATTTT. It encodes CASSHRGEGGNTIYF. The chain has TRBV3-1 and TRBJ1-3; the D gene is possibly TRBD1 (6 bases). V lost 3 bases and J lost 4, with 13 bases in between. The CDR3 covers 15 residues. Germline-derived CDR1 and CDR2 are LGHDT and YNNKEL (reference sequence).

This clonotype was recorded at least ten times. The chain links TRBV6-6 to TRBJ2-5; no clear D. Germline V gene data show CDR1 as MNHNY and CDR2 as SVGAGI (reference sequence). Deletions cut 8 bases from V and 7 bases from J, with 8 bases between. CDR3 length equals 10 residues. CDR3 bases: TGTGCCAGCGGGTTGGGGACCCAGTACTTC. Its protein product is CASGLGTQYF.

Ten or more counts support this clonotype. DNA of the CDR3: TGTGCCAGCAGCCGGACTTCAGGGTCCTATGGCTACACCTTC. As protein: CASSRTSGSYGYTF. The chain uses TRBV12-3 or TRBV12-4 and TRBJ1-2; D is perhaps TRBD1 (5 bases). The CDR3 sequence is 14 residues long. V was cut by 6 bases and J by 4 bases, with 15 bases left in between.

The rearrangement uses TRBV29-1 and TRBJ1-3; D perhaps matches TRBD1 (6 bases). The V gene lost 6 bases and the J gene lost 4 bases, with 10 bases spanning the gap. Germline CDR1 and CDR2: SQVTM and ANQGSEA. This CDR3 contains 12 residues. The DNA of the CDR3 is TGCAGCGTGGACAGTGGGGGAAACACCATATATTTT. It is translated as CSVDSGGNTIYF.

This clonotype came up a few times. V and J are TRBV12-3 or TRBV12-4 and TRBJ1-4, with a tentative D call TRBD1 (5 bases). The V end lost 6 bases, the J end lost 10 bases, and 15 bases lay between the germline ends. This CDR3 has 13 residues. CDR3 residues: CASRVDRFAKLFF. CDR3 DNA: TGTGCCAGCAGGGTCGACAGATTTGCAAAACTGTTTTTT.

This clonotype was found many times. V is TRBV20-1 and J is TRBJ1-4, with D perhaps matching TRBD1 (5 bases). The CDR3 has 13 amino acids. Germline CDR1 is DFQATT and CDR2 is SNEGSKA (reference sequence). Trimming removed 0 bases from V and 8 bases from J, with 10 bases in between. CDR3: CSAREGRGEKLFF. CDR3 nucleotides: TGCAGTGCTAGAGAGGGGCGCGGGGAAAAACTGTTTTTT.

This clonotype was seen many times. CDR3 residues: CASSKAGGPDTQYF. The CDR3 DNA sequence: TGTGCCAGCAGCAAAGCAGGCGGGCCAGATACGCAGTATTTT. The chain links TRBV7-2 to TRBJ2-3; perhaps TRBD2 as D (5 bases). The CDR3 is 14 amino acids. V was cut by 5 bases and J by 4 bases, with 13 bases left in between. Germline V gives CDR1 SGHTA, CDR2 FQGNSA.

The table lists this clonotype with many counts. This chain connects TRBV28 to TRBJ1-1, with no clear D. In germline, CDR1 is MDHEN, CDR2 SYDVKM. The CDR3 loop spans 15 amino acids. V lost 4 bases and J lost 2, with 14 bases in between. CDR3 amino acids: CASSSPADGNTEAFF. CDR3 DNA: TGTGCCAGCAGTTCCCCGGCCGATGGCAACACTGAAGCTTTCTTT.

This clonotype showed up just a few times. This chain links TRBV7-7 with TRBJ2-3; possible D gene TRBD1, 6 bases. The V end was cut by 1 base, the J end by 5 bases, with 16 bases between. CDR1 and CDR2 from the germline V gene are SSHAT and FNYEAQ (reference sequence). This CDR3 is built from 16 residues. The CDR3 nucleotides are TGTGCCAGCAGCTTAGGTCAACCAGGGGCTGGAGATACGCAGTATTTT. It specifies CASSLGQPGAGDTQYF. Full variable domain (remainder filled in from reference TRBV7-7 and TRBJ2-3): GAGVSQSPRYKVTKRGQDVTLRCDPISSHATLYWYQQALGQGPEFLTYFNYEAQPDKSGLPSDRFSAERPEGSISTLTIQRTEQRDSAMYRCASSLGQPGAGDTQYFGPGTRLTVL.

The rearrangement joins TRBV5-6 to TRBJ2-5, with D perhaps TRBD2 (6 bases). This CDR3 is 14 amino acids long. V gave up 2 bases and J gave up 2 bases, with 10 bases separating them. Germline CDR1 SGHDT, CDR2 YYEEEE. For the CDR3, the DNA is TGTGCCAGCAGCTTTGGTCGGGGGCAAGAGACCCAGTACTTC. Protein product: CASSFGRGQETQYF.

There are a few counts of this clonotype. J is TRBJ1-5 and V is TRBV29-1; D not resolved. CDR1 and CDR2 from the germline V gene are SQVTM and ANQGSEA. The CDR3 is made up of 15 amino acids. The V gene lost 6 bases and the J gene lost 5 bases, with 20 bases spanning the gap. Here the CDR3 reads CSVASSAGGHQPQHF. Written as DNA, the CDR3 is TGCAGCGTGGCCTCCTCGGCAGGAGGTCATCAGCCCCAGCATTTT.

This CDR3 is CASSYSPGLAGGLQETQYF. In DNA, the CDR3 is TGTGCCAGCAGTTACTCGCCGGGACTAGCGGGAGGTCTACAAGAGACCCAGTACTTC. This rearrangement joins TRBV6-2 or TRBV6-3 to TRBJ2-5; 15 bases line up with TRBD2. CDR3 length equals 19 residues. Germline loops: CDR1 MNHEY, CDR2 SVGEGT. V dropped 0 bases and J dropped 2; count of bases not matched to a gene: 7.

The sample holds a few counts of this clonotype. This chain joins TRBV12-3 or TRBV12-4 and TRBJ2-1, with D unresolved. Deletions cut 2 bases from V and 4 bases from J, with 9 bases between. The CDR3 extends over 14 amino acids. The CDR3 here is CASSLSRLYNEQFF. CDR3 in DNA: TGTGCCAGCAGTTTATCAAGGCTTTACAATGAGCAGTTCTTC.

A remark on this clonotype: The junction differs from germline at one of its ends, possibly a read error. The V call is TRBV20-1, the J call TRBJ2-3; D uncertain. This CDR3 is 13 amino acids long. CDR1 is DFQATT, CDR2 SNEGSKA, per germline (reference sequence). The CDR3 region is CSARDGPTDTQYF. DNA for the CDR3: TGCAGTGCCAGAGACGGGCCCACAGATACGCAGTATTTT.